Below, 26 T cell receptor beta chains from the same sample are listed, as sequenced in a study of blood T cell repertoires in COVID-19. Some clones are missing from TCRdb's copy, which holds only in-frame ones; the method was immunoSEQ multiplex PCR. The sample includes some 140,000 clones, roughly 84% seen only once; the top ten take 1.4%. Sequenced input: peripheral blood. Source of these receptors: a man aged 60 to 75 with acute or convalescent COVID-19.

J is TRBJ2-3 and V is TRBV6-5; 7 nucleotides agree with TRBD1. This CDR3 has 15 amino acids. V trimming: 5 bases; J trimming: 1 base; junction bases outside the gene matches: 6. Germline-derived CDR1 and CDR2 are MNHEY and SVGAGI. The CDR3 spells CASSPTGVGTDTQYF. CDR3 nucleotide sequence: TGTGCCAGCAGTCCAACAGGGGTCGGCACAGATACGCAGTATTTT.

The gene calls are TRBV5-5 and TRBJ1-4, with TRBD1 as a possible D gene (6 bases). V gave up 3 bases and J gave up 7 bases, with 16 bases separating them. The CDR3 has 15 amino acids. Per germline, CDR1 SGHKS and CDR2 YYEKEE (reference sequence). CDR3 coding DNA: TGTGCCAGCAGCTCTACAGGGCCAGGAGGTGAAAAACTGTTTTTT. This sequence encodes CASSSTGPGGEKLFF.

The rearrangement uses TRBV5-1 and TRBJ1-2, with D perhaps TRBD1 (6 bases). The CDR3 spans 15 residues. The V end lost 1 base, the J end lost 0 bases, and 10 bases lay between the germline ends. The germline V gene encodes CDR1 SGHRS and CDR2 YFSETQ. CDR3 DNA sequence: TGCGCCAGCAGCTTGACAGGGCTACCTAACTATGGCTACACCTTC. Translation: CASSLTGLPNYGYTF. Using reference TRBV5-1 and TRBJ1-2 for the parts outside the CDR3, the full variable domain is KAGVTQTPRYLIKTRGQQVTLSCSPISGHRSVSWYQQTPGQGLQFLFEYFSETQRNKGNFPGRFSGRQFSNSRSEMNVSTLELGDSALYLCASSLTGLPNYGYTFGSGTRLTVV.

This chain connects TRBV25-1 to TRBJ2-7, with 7 bases aligning to TRBD1. The germline CDR1 and CDR2 sequences are MGHDK and SYGVNS. The CDR3 runs to 14 residues. J was trimmed by 6 bases and V by 3 bases; bases with no gene match: 8. In DNA, the CDR3 is TGTGCCAGCAGTGAGACAGGGCCCCTCTCCGAGCAGTACTTC. The encoded protein is CASSETGPLSEQYF.

The V and J genes are TRBV4-2 and TRBJ2-2, with 10 bases aligning to TRBD1. Unmatched junction bases numbered 13, after V lost 4 bases and J lost 5 bases. Germline CDR1 and CDR2: LGHNA and YNFKEQ. The CDR3 has 18 amino acids. The CDR3 here is CASSRPGQGNIWTGELFF. CDR3 DNA: TGTGCCAGCAGCCGGCCGGGACAGGGGAATATTTGGACCGGGGAGCTGTTTTTT.

The chain is built from TRBV19 and TRBJ1-5; D unclear. CDR1 LNHDA and CDR2 SQIVND come from the germline V gene (reference sequence). V shed 3 bases and J shed 6 bases, with 9 bases lying between them. The CDR3 covers 13 residues. The CDR3 DNA reads as TGTGCCAGTAGTATGCCAACCAGTCAGCCCCAGCATTTT. Protein sequence: CASSMPTSQPQHF.

This chain joins TRBV6-6 and TRBJ2-7; perhaps TRBD2 as D (6 bases). Germline V lookup: CDR1 MNHNY, CDR2 SVGAGI (reference sequence). The CDR3 contains 12 residues. V lost 6 bases and J 5 bases, leaving 11 bases between the germline ends. CDR3 amino acids: CASSPWTNEQYF. CDR3 coding DNA: TGTGCCAGCAGCCCGTGGACTAACGAGCAGTACTTC.

This clone was observed once. The gene calls are TRBV9 and TRBJ1-3; the D gene is possibly TRBD1 (6 bases). V gave up 3 bases and J gave up 2 bases, with 6 bases separating them. Germline V lookup: CDR1 SGDLS, CDR2 YYNGEE. The CDR3 is made up of 13 amino acids. The CDR3 DNA reads TGTGCCAGCAGCGGGGGGCCTGGAAACACCATATATTTT. As protein: CASSGGPGNTIYF. Variable domain in full (rest from reference TRBV9 and TRBJ1-3): DSGVTQTPKHLITATGQRVTLRCSPRSGDLSVYWYQQSLDQGLQFLIQYYNGEERAKGNILERFSAQQFPDLHSELNLSSLELGDSALYFCASSGGPGNTIYFGEGSWLTVV.

The chain has TRBV6-6 and TRBJ2-1; 8 bases are a match to TRBD2. This CDR3 region has 15 residues. Germline CDR1 is MNHNY and CDR2 is SVGAGI (reference sequence). V gave up 6 bases and J gave up 2 bases; unmatched junction bases: 6. In nucleotides, the CDR3 is TGTGCCAGCAGAGTGGGCGGGGGGACCTACAATGAGCAGTTCTTC. It encodes CASRVGGGTYNEQFF.

V and J are TRBV18 and TRBJ2-7; the match to TRBD1 covers 7 bases. Trimming cost V 3 bases and J 1 base; bases outside gene matches: 9. This CDR3 contains 16 residues. Germline CDR1 reads KGHSH; CDR2 reads LQKENI. This chain's CDR3 is CASSPPGGQFSYEQYF. CDR3 nucleotides: TGTGCCAGCTCACCCCCTGGGGGACAGTTTTCCTACGAGCAGTACTTC. The full variable domain, rest sourced from reference TRBV18 and TRBJ2-7, is NAGVMQNPRHLVRRRGQEARLRCSPMKGHSHVYWYRQLPEEGLKFMVYLQKENIIDESGMPKERFSAEFPKEGPSILRIQQVVRGDSAAYFCASSPPGGQFSYEQYFGPGTRLTVT.

The chain uses TRBV5-6 and TRBJ1-6, with 10 bases matching TRBD1. With 4 bases clipped from V and 8 bases from J, the junction kept 3 bases outside the gene matches. The CDR3 loop spans 14 amino acids. CDR1 SGHDT and CDR2 YYEEEE come from the germline V gene. Here the CDR3 reads CASSPGQGYSPLHF. CDR3 DNA sequence: TGTGCCAGCAGCCCGGGACAGGGGTATTCACCCCTCCACTTT.

CDR3 nucleotides: TGTGCCAGTAGTTTTAGGACAGGGGGAGGATACAATGAGCAGTTCTTC. Its protein is CASSFRTGGGYNEQFF. The chain has TRBV19 and TRBJ2-1; 10 bases map to TRBD1. The J segment lost 4 bases and the V segment lost 5 bases, leaving 8 bases of the junction unmatched. Per germline, CDR1 LNHDA and CDR2 SQIVND (reference sequence). This CDR3 contains 16 residues.

The rearrangement uses TRBV7-3 and TRBJ2-3, with 8 bases that match TRBD2. The germline gives CDR1 SGHTA, CDR2 FQGTGA. The V segment lost 2 bases and the J segment 7 bases; nucleotides outside the gene matches: 17. This CDR3 contains 18 residues. The chain's CDR3 is CASSLYGTGGAIGNTQYF. CDR3 nucleotides: TGTGCCAGCAGCTTATATGGAACCGGGGGGGCAATAGGAAATACGCAGTATTTT.

DNA of the CDR3: TGTGCCAGCAGCTTAAGCGGGGTCGGTGGCTACACCTTC. Its translation: CASSLSGVGGYTF. The chain is built from TRBV11-1 and TRBJ1-2, with D unresolved. The V end lost 2 bases, the J end lost 7 bases, and 11 bases lay between the germline ends. The CDR3 has 13 residues. Germline CDR1 reads SGHAT; CDR2 reads FQDESV (reference sequence).

The V call is TRBV18, the J call TRBJ1-6, with 9 bases that match TRBD1. Germline V CDR1 and CDR2: KGHSH, LQKENI. With V trimmed by 3 bases and J by 9 bases, 3 bases remained unmatched. There are 14 residues in the CDR3. CDR3 region: CASSPDRGSSPLHF. The CDR3 DNA sequence: TGTGCCAGCTCACCGGACAGGGGAAGTTCACCCCTCCACTTT.

This rearrangement joins TRBV7-8 to TRBJ2-5; the D gene is possibly TRBD2 (7 bases). The V and J ends lost 2 bases and 2 bases respectively, with 15 bases between them. The germline V gene has CDR1 SGHVS and CDR2 FQNEAQ. CDR3 length: 16 amino acids. The CDR3 DNA sequence: TGTGCCAGCAGCTTATCTCTAGGGGGGGATCAAGAGACCCAGTACTTC. Translated: CASSLSLGGDQETQYF.

The rearrangement links TRBV9 to TRBJ1-2, with 8 bases matching TRBD1. Germline CDR1 is SGDLS and CDR2 is YYNGEE. This CDR3 is built from 15 residues. Losses at the gene ends were 0 bases for V and 8 bases for J; bases not matched to a gene: 9. CDR3 bases: TGTGCCAGCAGCGTAGAAACAGGGGGAGTAGGCGGCTACACCTTC. Protein product: CASSVETGGVGGYTF.

V gene TRBV6-1 combines with J gene TRBJ2-7, with 7 bases aligning to TRBD1. Germline loops: CDR1 MNHNS, CDR2 SASEGT. The junction had 5 bases not matched to a gene; V was cut back by 2 bases and J by 7 bases. This CDR3 has 13 residues. CDR3 residues: CASSETGAREQYF. CDR3 DNA sequence: TGTGCCAGCAGTGAAACAGGGGCTCGTGAGCAGTACTTC.

This clone was counted only a few times. The chain couples TRBV2 to TRBJ1-5; TRBD1 might be the D (6 bases). V lost 1 base, J lost 9 bases, and 19 bases lay in between. The CDR3 is 16 residues long. The V gene's germline CDR1 is SNHLY and CDR2 FYNNEI. CDR3 protein: CASSEGGGDRSRPQHF. The CDR3 DNA reads as TGTGCCAGCAGTGAAGGGGGGGGAGACAGGTCAAGGCCCCAGCATTTT.

The chain joins TRBV12-3 or TRBV12-4 to TRBJ2-7, with TRBD1 identical over 7 bases. The trim removed 7 bases at V and 9 bases at J, leaving 6 bases unmatched. The CDR3 is 11 residues long. The CDR3 loop reads CASTLTGPQYF. In DNA form, the CDR3 reads TGTGCCAGCACCCTGACAGGGCCGCAGTACTTC.

This chain links TRBV24-1 with TRBJ2-1; D not resolved. From germline, CDR1 is KGHDR and CDR2 SFDVKD. CDR3 size: 14 residues. Between the trimmed V and J ends, which lost 4 bases and 6 bases, there was a span of 12 bases. CDR3 protein: CATSEHSSFNEQFF. The CDR3 DNA sequence: TGTGCCACCAGTGAACATTCCTCATTCAATGAGCAGTTCTTC.

The rearrangement joins TRBV24-1 to TRBJ1-5, with TRBD1 matching 12 bases. Germline CDR1 KGHDR, CDR2 SFDVKD. The CDR3 sequence is 16 residues long. Losses at the gene ends were 6 bases for V and 7 bases for J; bases not matched to a gene: 9. CDR3 DNA sequence: TGTGCCACCAGTCCACGGGGGACAGGGGGCAGGCAGCCCCAGCATTTT. Amino acids: CATSPRGTGGRQPQHF.

The rearrangement links TRBV9 to TRBJ2-2, with 14 bases aligning to TRBD2. Germline loops: CDR1 SGDLS, CDR2 YYNGEE. With V trimmed by 6 bases and J by 7 bases, 11 bases remained unmatched. The CDR3 length is 17 residues. For the CDR3, the DNA is TGTGCCAGCAACCCCCAGGGACTAGCGGGAGTCCACGGGGAGCTGTTTTTT. It translates to CASNPQGLAGVHGELFF.

The rearrangement links TRBV5-4 to TRBJ2-2; D might be TRBD2 (5 bases). Trimming stripped 3 bases from V and 5 bases from J, with 17 bases between. The V gene's germline CDR1 is SGHNT and CDR2 YYREEE (reference sequence). This CDR3 spans 16 amino acids. Here the CDR3 reads CASSSTQTTRTGELFF. The DNA of the CDR3 is TGTGCCAGCAGCTCCACCCAGACTACAAGAACCGGGGAGCTGTTTTTT.

This clone was observed a single time. The chain employs TRBV5-1 and TRBJ1-1; D gene unclear. CDR3 length: 12 amino acids. Germline CDR1 reads SGHRS; CDR2 reads YFSETQ. Trimming removed 0 bases from V and 4 bases from J, with 4 bases in between. The CDR3 bases are TGCGCCAGCAGCTTGGCCTCCACTGAAGCTTTCTTT. The encoded protein is CASSLASTEAFF. Combining the CDR3 with reference TRBV5-1 and TRBJ1-1 gives the whole variable domain KAGVTQTPRYLIKTRGQQVTLSCSPISGHRSVSWYQQTPGQGLQFLFEYFSETQRNKGNFPGRFSGRQFSNSRSEMNVSTLELGDSALYLCASSLASTEAFFGQGTRLTVV.

This clone has only one observation. The rearrangement joins TRBV30 to TRBJ2-1; D is perhaps TRBD2 (7 bases). The germline V gene has CDR1 GTSNPN and CDR2 SVGIG (reference sequence). Trimming removed 4 bases from V and 3 bases from J, with 19 bases in between. The CDR3 extends over 16 amino acids. This CDR3 is CAWKARGGRVYNEQFF. The CDR3 bases are TGTGCCTGGAAAGCAAGAGGGGGGAGGGTCTACAATGAGCAGTTCTTC.